Sequencing of this T cell receptor beta chain was carried out in a study of blood T cell repertoires in COVID-19. Study-level information: Acute and convalescent COVID-19 specimens originated in the United States, Italy and Spain.

Per the germline V gene, CDR1 is MNHEY and CDR2 is SMNVEV (reference sequence). The CDR3 totals 14 residues. V lost 5 bases, J lost 3 bases, and 13 bases lay in between. It was during active infection that Seattle patients were enrolled and then longitudinally followed. Study processing details: Amplification from reference gene primers served as the basis for estimated nucleated cell counts. Data came from immunoSEQ multiplex PCR; TCRdb stores just in-frame clones and leaves some out. V and J calls and clone size come straight from that table; D and trimming were deduced from the DNA. The table lists 90,000 to 100,000 clones, 87% of them singletons, with about 18% in the top ten.

The J gene is TRBJ1-2, the V gene TRBV27; D ambiguous. The specimen sequenced was peripheral blood. The sequence was obtained from a woman between 55 and 75 years old with COVID-19, enrolled during active disease. This chain's CDR3 is CASSPGWSDYGYTF. CDR3 in DNA: TGTGCCAGCAGTCCGGGATGGAGTGACTATGGCTACACCTTC.